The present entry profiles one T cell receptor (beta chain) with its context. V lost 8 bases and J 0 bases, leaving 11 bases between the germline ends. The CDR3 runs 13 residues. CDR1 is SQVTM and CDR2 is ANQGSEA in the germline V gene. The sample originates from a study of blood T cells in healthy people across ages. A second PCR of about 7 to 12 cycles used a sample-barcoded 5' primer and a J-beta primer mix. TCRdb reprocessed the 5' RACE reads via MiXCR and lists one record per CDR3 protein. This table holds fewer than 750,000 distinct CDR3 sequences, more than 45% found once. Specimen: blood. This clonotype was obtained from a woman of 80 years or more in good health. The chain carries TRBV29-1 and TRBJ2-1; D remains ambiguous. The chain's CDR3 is CSLSGSSYNEQFF. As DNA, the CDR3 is TGCAGCCTCTCGGGCAGCTCCTACAATGAGCAGTTCTTC.